One and the same sample provided the 32 T cell receptor beta chains below, sequenced in a study of blood T cell repertoires in COVID-19. The table came from immunoSEQ multiplex PCR; TCRdb's copy has only in-frame clones and leaves some out. The sample has a few hundred thousand clones; 75% to 90% are singletons. The material sequenced was peripheral blood. The origin of the receptors is a man aged 50 or older with acute or convalescent COVID-19.

This clone was found once. V gene TRBV4-1 combines with J gene TRBJ2-1, with 10 nucleotides matching TRBD1. CDR1 and CDR2 from the germline V gene are MGHRA and YSYEKL. J was trimmed by 4 bases and V by 7 bases; bases with no gene match: 7. The CDR3 extends over 15 amino acids. CDR3 DNA sequence: TGCGCCAGCAAGGGTGGGACAGGGGAATACAATGAGCAGTTCTTC. Amino acids: CASKGGTGEYNEQFF.

The V gene is TRBV9, the J gene TRBJ1-1; D is unclear. Looked up from germline, CDR1 is SGDLS and CDR2 is YYNGEE. Trimming cost V 0 bases and J 3 bases, with 6 bases left between them. This CDR3 has 13 residues. The CDR3 region has the DNA TGTGCCAGCAGCGTAGCGGGTTACACTGAAGCTTTCTTT. Translated, it gives CASSVAGYTEAFF. Supplemented by reference TRBV9 and TRBJ1-1, the full variable domain reads DSGVTQTPKHLITATGQRVTLRCSPRSGDLSVYWYQQSLDQGLQFLIQYYNGEERAKGNILERFSAQQFPDLHSELNLSSLELGDSALYFCASSVAGYTEAFFGQGTRLTVV.

The CDR3, as DNA: TGTGCCAGCAGTAGCGGGGTACCCCGAGAGACCCAGTACTTC. Its translation is CASSSGVPRETQYF. The chain links TRBV2 to TRBJ2-5; TRBD2 matches at 7 bases. J lost 4 bases, V lost 5 bases, and 7 bases had no gene match. CDR1 and CDR2 from the germline V gene are SNHLY and FYNNEI. The CDR3 is 14 amino acids.

The chain couples TRBV3-1 (or the pseudogene TRBV3-2) to TRBJ2-3, with 7 nucleotides matching TRBD2. CDR3 length equals 15 residues. Trimming cost V 6 bases and J 4 bases; bases outside gene matches: 10. The germline V gene encodes CDR1 LGHDT and CDR2 YNNKEL (reference sequence). The CDR3 DNA reads TGTGCCAGCAGGGACTCCGGGACTATATCAGATACGCAGTATTTT. This sequence encodes CASRDSGTISDTQYF.

V usage is TRBV6-2 or TRBV6-3 and J usage is TRBJ1-5, with 11 bases fitting TRBD1. This CDR3 has 19 amino acids. From germline, CDR1 is MNHEY and CDR2 SVGEGT. V shed 0 bases, J shed 2 bases, and the junction held 9 bases outside the gene matches. This CDR3 reads CASSYSFGQGASGNQPQHF. The CDR3 nucleotides read TGTGCCAGCAGTTACTCGTTTGGACAGGGGGCTTCTGGCAATCAGCCCCAGCATTTT.

This clone appeared once. The chain couples TRBV5-1 to TRBJ2-7; a possible D gene is TRBD1 (6 bases). V was pared by 0 bases and J by 9 bases, with 25 bases between. The CDR3 is made up of 17 amino acids. Germline-derived CDR1 and CDR2 are SGHRS and YFSETQ. The CDR3 loop is CASSLELGGQRTRPQYF. The CDR3 DNA sequence: TGCGCCAGCAGCTTGGAATTAGGGGGACAACGCACGCGTCCGCAGTACTTC. The full variable domain, completed using reference TRBV5-1 and TRBJ2-7, is KAGVTQTPRYLIKTRGQQVTLSCSPISGHRSVSWYQQTPGQGLQFLFEYFSETQRNKGNFPGRFSGRQFSNSRSEMNVSTLELGDSALYLCASSLELGGQRTRPQYFGPGTRLTVT.

The rearrangement uses TRBV2 and TRBJ2-5, with D maybe TRBD2 (6 bases). The CDR3 has 13 amino acids. CDR1 and CDR2 from the germline V gene are SNHLY and FYNNEI. V lost 5 bases, J lost 4 bases, and 11 bases lay in between. The CDR3 region is CASSFNGGETQYF. CDR3 bases: TGTGCCAGCAGTTTCAACGGGGGAGAGACCCAGTACTTC.

The chain employs TRBV27 and TRBJ1-2; 7 positions agree with TRBD1. The germline V gene has CDR1 MNHEY and CDR2 SMNVEV (reference sequence). V was pared by 5 bases and J by 2 bases, with 2 bases of the junction left unmatched. The CDR3 is 13 amino acids. This chain's CDR3 is CASSGTVNYGYTF. CDR3 coding DNA: TGTGCCAGCAGTGGGACAGTCAACTATGGCTACACCTTC.

Note on this clone: Other DNA sequences in this specimen translate into the identical CDR3. The rearrangement uses TRBV18 and TRBJ1-2; D may be TRBD1 (5 bases). Trimming removed 3 bases at V and 5 bases at J, with 13 bases between. This CDR3 region has 14 residues. Germline V lookup: CDR1 KGHSH, CDR2 LQKENI. The chain's CDR3 is CASSPPGGNYGYTF. DNA for the CDR3: TGTGCCAGCTCACCCCCGGGGGGGAATTATGGCTACACCTTC.

The rearrangement joins TRBV12-3 or TRBV12-4 to TRBJ2-2, with a weak D call TRBD1 (5 bases). There are 12 residues in the CDR3. V lost 7 bases to trimming and J lost 7 bases, with 10 bases between them. The CDR3 bases are TGTGCCAGCACCCAGGGTTACGGGGAGCTGTTTTTT. As protein: CASTQGYGELFF.

V and J are TRBV6-6 and TRBJ1-4; D gene ambiguous. Trimming shortened V by 2 bases and J by 6 bases, and 10 bases separated the two germline ends. The CDR3 is 14 residues long. Germline assignment: CDR1 MNHNY and CDR2 SVGAGI (reference sequence). Here the CDR3 reads CASSYPMNYEKLFF. For the CDR3, the DNA is TGTGCCAGCAGTTACCCAATGAACTATGAAAAACTGTTTTTT.

This chain uses TRBV7-9 with TRBJ1-4; 8 nucleotides match TRBD1. Germline V CDR1 and CDR2: SEHNR, FQNEAQ (reference sequence). CDR3 length equals 17 residues. J gave up 3 bases and V 3 bases, and 9 bases lay outside the gene matches. CDR3 residues: CASSFGQGAGANEKLFF. In DNA, the CDR3 is TGTGCCAGCAGCTTTGGACAGGGAGCTGGAGCTAATGAAAAACTGTTTTTT. The full variable domain, in which reference TRBV7-9 and TRBJ1-4 provide the parts outside the CDR3, is DTGVSQNPRHKITKRGQNVTFRCDPISEHNRLYWYRQTLGQGPEFLTYFQNEAQLEKSRLLSDRFSAERPKGSFSTLEIQRTEQGDSAMYLCASSFGQGAGANEKLFFGSGTQLSVL.

The chain links TRBV10-2 to TRBJ1-1; no definite D call. Trimming took 3 bases from V and 5 from J, leaving 10 bases between them. Germline CDR1 and CDR2: WSHSY and SAAADI. The CDR3 sequence is 13 residues long. The CDR3 DNA sequence: TGCGCCAGCAGTGAAGCTCCGAAGACTGAAGCTTTCTTT. It codes for CASSEAPKTEAFF.

This clone was picked up a small number of times. The rearrangement joins TRBV10-2 to TRBJ1-2; 8 bases fit TRBD1. CDR3 length: 12 residues. J gave up 6 bases and V 8 bases, and 5 bases lay outside the gene matches. From germline, CDR1 is WSHSY and CDR2 SAAADI. The CDR3 loop is CASGDRGDGYTF. For the CDR3, the DNA is TGCGCCAGCGGCGACAGGGGCGATGGCTACACCTTC.

The J gene is TRBJ2-5, the V gene TRBV24-1, with TRBD1 identical over 12 bases. The length of the CDR3 is 16 residues. After removal of 4 bases from V and 3 bases from J, the junction contained 5 bases not matched to a gene. CDR1 and CDR2 from the germline V gene are KGHDR and SFDVKD. In DNA form, the CDR3 reads TGTGCCACCAGTGACACCGGGACAGGGGGCAAAGAGACCCAGTACTTC. Translated: CATSDTGTGGKETQYF.

This chain links TRBV20-1 with TRBJ2-4; 11 positions match TRBD2. The germline CDR1 and CDR2 sequences are DFQATT and SNEGSKA (reference sequence). After removal of 3 bases from V and 0 bases from J, the junction contained 10 bases not matched to a gene. The CDR3 runs to 18 residues. CDR3 region: CSASLGTSGGLAKNIQYF. The CDR3 DNA follows: TGCAGTGCTAGTCTAGGAACTAGCGGGGGACTAGCCAAAAACATTCAGTACTTC.

The V and J genes are TRBV2 and TRBJ2-7; D is possibly TRBD2 (6 bases). V was clipped by 7 bases and J by 2 bases, with 15 bases between them. Germline CDR1 reads SNHLY; CDR2 reads FYNNEI. This CDR3 has 14 amino acids. CDR3 DNA sequence: TGTGCCAGCATGGCGGGGTCCACGACCTACGAGCAGTACTTC. Translating gives CASMAGSTTYEQYF. The variable domain in full, with the rest retrieved from reference TRBV2 and TRBJ2-7, is EPEVTQTPSHQVTQMGQEVILRCVPISNHLYFYWYRQILGQKVEFLVSFYNNEISEKSEIFDDQFSVERPDGSNFTLKIRSTKLEDSAMYFCASMAGSTTYEQYFGPGTRLTVT.

The chain is built from TRBV12-3 or TRBV12-4 and TRBJ1-1; TRBD1 might be the D (6 bases). Trimming cost V 5 bases and J 6 bases, with 13 bases left between them. The CDR3 sequence is 13 residues long. CDR3 nucleotides: TGTGCCAGCAGTATACAGGGTAGGGCTGAAGCTTTCTTT. It is translated as CASSIQGRAEAFF.

The chain combines TRBV5-1 with TRBJ2-7; D perhaps matches TRBD1 (6 bases). The CDR3 runs to 16 residues. The ends were cut back, 4 bases at V and 0 bases at J, with 17 bases in the middle. In germline, CDR1 is SGHRS, CDR2 YFSETQ. CDR3 sequence reads: CASSVSTGLVSYEQYF. As DNA, the CDR3 is TGCGCCAGCAGCGTATCTACAGGGTTAGTCTCCTACGAGCAGTACTTC.

This rearrangement joins TRBV19 to TRBJ2-4; 9 nucleotides align to TRBD1. This CDR3 has 17 residues. V was pared by 1 base and J by 5 bases, with 9 bases of the junction left unmatched. Germline values: CDR1 LNHDA, CDR2 SQIVND (reference sequence). The CDR3, as DNA: TGTGCCAGTAGTATAGGTCCCGGGACAGGGAACCAAAACATTCAGTACTTC. Residues: CASSIGPGTGNQNIQYF. The complete variable domain, with remaining parts taken from reference TRBV19 and TRBJ2-4, reads DGGITQSPKYLFRKEGQNVTLSCEQNLNHDAMYWYRQDPGQGLRLIYYSQIVNDFQKGDIAEGYSVSREKKESFPLTVTSAQKNPTAFYLCASSIGPGTGNQNIQYFGAGTRLSVL.

This chain links TRBV6-5 with TRBJ1-3, with D possibly TRBD1 on 6 matching bases. Germline V CDR1 and CDR2: MNHEY, SVGAGI. The CDR3 sequence is 15 residues long. Trimming shortened V by 6 bases and J by 3 bases, and 15 bases separated the two germline ends. In DNA, the CDR3 is TGTGCCAGCAGACCCGTAGGGGGTTTTGGAAACACCATATATTTT. Translation gives CASRPVGGFGNTIYF.

For this clone: Additional DNA sequences in this sample encode the identical CDR3. This rearrangement joins TRBV18 to TRBJ2-7, with a tentative D call TRBD1 (6 bases). V lost 6 bases and J lost 2, with 14 bases in between. Looked up from germline, CDR1 is KGHSH and CDR2 is LQKENI. The CDR3 totals 14 residues. CDR3 nucleotides: TGTGCCAGCTCTCCAGGTGGGGGCCCCTACGAGCAGTACTTC. This gives the protein CASSPGGGPYEQYF.

The V call is TRBV5-1, the J call TRBJ1-6; D is uncertain. This CDR3 is 11 amino acids long. V lost 4 bases and J lost 14, with 10 bases in between. Germline loops: CDR1 SGHRS, CDR2 YFSETQ. In nucleotides, the CDR3 is TGCGCCAGCAGCAATAGTGACACCCTCCACTTT. Translated, it gives CASSNSDTLHF. Full variable domain (remainder filled in from reference TRBV5-1 and TRBJ1-6): KAGVTQTPRYLIKTRGQQVTLSCSPISGHRSVSWYQQTPGQGLQFLFEYFSETQRNKGNFPGRFSGRQFSNSRSEMNVSTLELGDSALYLCASSNSDTLHFGNGTRLTVT.

The DNA of the CDR3 is TGTGCCAGCAGTTTAGCAGCTCTCTACGAGCAGTACTTC. Translation gives CASSLAALYEQYF. The rearrangement joins TRBV12-3 or TRBV12-4 to TRBJ2-7; D remains ambiguous. V was cut by 0 bases and J by 3 bases, with 6 bases left in between. CDR3 length: 13 amino acids.

This clone appeared a few times. This chain connects TRBV7-9 to TRBJ2-3, with 7 bases matching TRBD2. V lost 8 bases and J lost 0; bases outside the gene matches: 14. Germline V gives CDR1 SEHNR, CDR2 FQNEAQ (reference sequence). This CDR3 contains 17 residues. This CDR3 is CASGQTKRGASTDTQYF. CDR3 coding DNA: TGTGCCAGCGGCCAAACCAAGCGGGGAGCAAGCACAGATACGCAGTATTTT.

Only one count was recorded for this clone. The DNA of the CDR3 is TGTGCCACCAGCACGGCTAACTATGGCTACACCTTC. This encodes CATSTANYGYTF. V is TRBV15 and J is TRBJ1-2; D gene ambiguous. The V and J ends lost 4 bases and 0 bases respectively, with 3 bases between them. Germline V gene sequence: CDR1 LNHNV, CDR2 YYDKDF (reference sequence). This CDR3 spans 12 amino acids. The variable domain in full, completed from reference TRBV15 and TRBJ1-2, reads DAMVIQNPRYQVTQFGKPVTLSCSQTLNHNVMYWYQQKSSQAPKLLFHYYDKDFNNEADTPDNFQSRRPNTSFCFLDIRSPGLGDTAMYLCATSTANYGYTFGSGTRLTVV.

The chain is built from TRBV4-2 and TRBJ1-1, with D tentatively TRBD1 (5 bases). The V gene's germline CDR1 is LGHNA and CDR2 YNFKEQ. Trimming stripped 1 base from V and 2 bases from J, with 11 bases between. The CDR3 extends over 15 amino acids. The CDR3 sequence is CASSQVGRVNTEAFF. CDR3 DNA: TGTGCCAGCAGCCAAGTCGGCAGGGTTAACACTGAAGCTTTCTTT.

The CDR3: CASSLTYGSEKLFF. Written as DNA, the CDR3 is TGTGCCAGCAGTCTAACTTACGGGTCTGAAAAACTGTTTTTT. This rearrangement joins TRBV7-9 to TRBJ1-4; D remains unclear. The CDR3 loop spans 14 amino acids. The V gene lost 6 bases and the J gene lost 7 bases, with 15 bases spanning the gap. CDR1 and CDR2 from the germline V gene are SEHNR and FQNEAQ (reference sequence).

This sequence joins TRBV28 and TRBJ2-7, with a tentative D call TRBD1 (5 bases). From germline, CDR1 is MDHEN and CDR2 SYDVKM. This CDR3 is built from 15 residues. The V gene lost 1 base and the J gene lost 6 bases, with 16 bases spanning the gap. The CDR3 DNA reads as TGTGCCAGCAGTTTATTAGGGCAGGGATATGCCGAGCAGTACTTC. Amino acid sequence: CASSLLGQGYAEQYF.

The rearrangement joins TRBV19 to TRBJ2-1; 9 nucleotides agree with TRBD1. The CDR3 runs to 18 residues. The germline V gene has CDR1 LNHDA and CDR2 SQIVND (reference sequence). The V segment lost 6 bases and the J segment 1 base; nucleotides outside the gene matches: 13. In DNA, the CDR3 is TGTGCCAGTAGCTTATTATTGGGGACAGGGTTATCCTACAATGAGCAGTTCTTC. Encoded protein: CASSLLLGTGLSYNEQFF.

V usage is TRBV5-1 and J usage is TRBJ2-7, with TRBD1 as a possible D gene (5 bases). CDR3 length: 14 amino acids. With 5 bases removed from V and 3 bases from J, the gap between germline ends came to 15 bases. Germline assignment: CDR1 SGHRS and CDR2 YFSETQ. The CDR3 DNA is TGCGCCAGCAGTACGGCAGGGATTAACTACGAGCAGTACTTC. This translates into CASSTAGINYEQYF.

This chain links TRBV10-2 with TRBJ1-1; no clear D. This CDR3 has 12 residues. Germline V gene sequence: CDR1 WSHSY, CDR2 SAAADI. Between the trimmed V and J ends, which lost 6 bases and 1 base, there was a span of 6 bases. CDR3 in DNA: TGCGCCAGCAGCCCGGGGAACACTGAAGCTTTCTTT. Translation: CASSPGNTEAFF.